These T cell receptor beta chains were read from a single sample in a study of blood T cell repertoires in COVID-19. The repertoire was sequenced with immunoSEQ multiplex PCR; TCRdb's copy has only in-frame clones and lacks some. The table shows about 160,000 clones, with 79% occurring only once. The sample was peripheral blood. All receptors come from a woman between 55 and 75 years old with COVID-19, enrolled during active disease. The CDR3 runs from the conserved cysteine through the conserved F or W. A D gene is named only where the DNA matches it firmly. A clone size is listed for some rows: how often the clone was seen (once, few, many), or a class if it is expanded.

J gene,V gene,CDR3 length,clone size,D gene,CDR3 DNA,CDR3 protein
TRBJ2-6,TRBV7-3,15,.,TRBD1,TGTGCCAGCAGCTTACAGGGGGCTGGGGCCAACGTCCTGACTTTC,CASSLQGAGANVLTF
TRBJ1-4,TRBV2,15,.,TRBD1,TGTGCCAGCAGTCAGACAGGGGCCCCCAATGAAAAACTGTTTTTT,CASSQTGAPNEKLFF
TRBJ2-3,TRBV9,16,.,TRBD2,TGTGCCAGCAGCTTGAGTTCGGGGGGGCTGGGAGATACGCAGTATTTT,CASSLSSGGLGDTQYF
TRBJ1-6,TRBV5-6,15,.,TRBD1,TGTGCCAGCAGTTTTATGGACAGGGATAATTCACCCCTCCACTTT,CASSFMDRDNSPLHF
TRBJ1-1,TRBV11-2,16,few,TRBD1,TGTGCCAGCAGCCTCCATCCCGGGACAGCGAACACTGAAGCTTTCTTT,CASSLHPGTANTEAFF
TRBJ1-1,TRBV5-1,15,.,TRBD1,TGCGCCAGCAGCTTGGCCGCAGGGGGCTACACTGAAGCTTTCTTT,CASSLAAGGYTEAFF
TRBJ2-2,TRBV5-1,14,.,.,TGCGCCAGCGGAGGGGGCCTGAACACCGGGGAGCTGTTTTTT,CASGGGLNTGELFF
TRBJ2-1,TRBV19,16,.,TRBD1,TGTGCCAGTAGTAGGACAGGGGGCTCCTCCTACAATGAGCAGTTCTTC,CASSRTGGSSYNEQFF
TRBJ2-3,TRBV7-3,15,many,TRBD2,TGTGCCAGCAGCGCGGGACTAGCGGGAGCAGATACGCAGTATTTT,CASSAGLAGADTQYF
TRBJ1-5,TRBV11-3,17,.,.,TGTGCCAGCAGCTTATTTCAGGGGCAAACAAGCAATCAGCCCCAGCATTTT,CASSLFQGQTSNQPQHF
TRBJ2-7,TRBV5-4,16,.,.,TGTGCCAGCAGCGCAAGAGGGGGTACCAGCTCCTACGAGCAGTACTTC,CASSARGGTSSYEQYF
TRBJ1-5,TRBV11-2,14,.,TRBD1,TGTGCCAGCAGCGGGTCAGGGGGCGGTCAGCCCCAGCATTTT,CASSGSGGGQPQHF
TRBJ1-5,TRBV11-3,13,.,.,TGTGCCAGCAGCTTAGATCTAAGCCAGCCCCAGCATTTT,CASSLDLSQPQHF
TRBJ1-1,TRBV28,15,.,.,TGTGCCAGCAGTACACCAACAGGGAAGAACACTGAAGCTTTCTTT,CASSTPTGKNTEAFF
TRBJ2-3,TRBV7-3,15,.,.,TGTGCCAGCAATGAAAGGGGCCTTAGCACAGATACGCAGTATTTT,CASNERGLSTDTQYF
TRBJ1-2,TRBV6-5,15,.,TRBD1,TGTGCCAGCAGTAGCTTGACAGGGGGCAGGGATGGCTACACCTTC,CASSSLTGGRDGYTF
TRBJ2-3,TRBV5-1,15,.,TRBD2,TGCGCCAGCAGCCCCGGACTAGCGGGGGTAGATACGCAGTATTTT,CASSPGLAGVDTQYF
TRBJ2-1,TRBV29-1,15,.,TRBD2,TGCAGCGTAGCTAAAGGCGGGGGATCCTACAATGAGCAGTTCTTC,CSVAKGGGSYNEQFF
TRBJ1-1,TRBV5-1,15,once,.,TGCGCCAGCAGCTCCCGGGGGGGGGCGAACACTGAAGCTTTCTTT,CASSSRGGANTEAFF
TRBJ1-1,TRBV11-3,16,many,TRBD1,TGTGCCAGCAGCTTAGGGGGGCCGGGACAGGCCACTGAAGCTTTCTTT,CASSLGGPGQATEAFF
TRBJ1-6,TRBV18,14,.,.,TGTGCCAGCTCACCAGACAGAGATAATTCACCCCTCCACTTT,CASSPDRDNSPLHF
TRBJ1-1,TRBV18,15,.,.,TGTGCCAGCTCACTGACCCCGGGAGGAGGCGCTGAAGCTTTCTTT,CASSLTPGGGAEAFF
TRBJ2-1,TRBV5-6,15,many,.,TGTGCCAGCAGCGTAAGTCCGGGGTTCTACAATGAGCAGTTCTTC,CASSVSPGFYNEQFF
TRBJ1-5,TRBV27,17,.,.,TGTGCCAGCAGTTTATCTCCGGGATCGTCAGGCAATCAGCCCCAGCATTTT,CASSLSPGSSGNQPQHF
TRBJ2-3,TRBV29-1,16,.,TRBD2,TGCAGCGTTCGGACTAGCGGGGGGCGGGTCGCAGATACGCAGTATTTT,CSVRTSGGRVADTQYF
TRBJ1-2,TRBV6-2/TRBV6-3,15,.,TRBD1,TGTGCCAGCAGTGTGACCCAGGGGGCTTCATATGGCTACACCTTC,CASSVTQGASYGYTF
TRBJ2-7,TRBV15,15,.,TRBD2,TGTGCCACCAGCAGGGGGACTAGCGGGAAACACGAGCAGTACTTC,CATSRGTSGKHEQYF
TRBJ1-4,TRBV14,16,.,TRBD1,TGTGCCAGCAGCCGGACTTTAGGGACAGGGGCTGAAAAACTGTTTTTT,CASSRTLGTGAEKLFF
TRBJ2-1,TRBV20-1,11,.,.,TGCAGTGCTAGAGATATAAATGAGCAGTTCTTC,CSARDINEQFF
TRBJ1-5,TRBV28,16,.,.,TGTGCCAGCACCCTCGAGGGGGATTATAGCAATCAGCCCCAGCATTTT,CASTLEGDYSNQPQHF
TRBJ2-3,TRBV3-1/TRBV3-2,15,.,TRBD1,TGTGCCAGCAGCCGACAGGGGGCGGCCACAGATACGCAGTATTTT,CASSRQGAATDTQYF
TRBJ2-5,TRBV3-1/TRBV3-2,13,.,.,TGTGCCAGCAGCCAAGAACTGTTTGGGACCCAGTACTTC,CASSQELFGTQYF
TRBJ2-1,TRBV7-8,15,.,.,TGTGCCAGCAGCTTTGGGGGGGGGCCCGGCAATGAGCAGTTCTTC,CASSFGGGPGNEQFF
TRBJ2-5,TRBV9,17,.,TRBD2,TGTGCCAGCAGCGTAGATATCCCGGGGGGGCCTGTAGAGACCCAGTACTTC,CASSVDIPGGPVETQYF
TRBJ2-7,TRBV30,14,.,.,TGTGCCTGGAGTGGAGGTCTGGGTTCCTACGAGCAGTACTTC,CAWSGGLGSYEQYF
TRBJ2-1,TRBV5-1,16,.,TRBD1,TGCGCCAGCAGCTTCCTTCCGGGACAGGGTCCCAATGAGCAGTTCTTC,CASSFLPGQGPNEQFF
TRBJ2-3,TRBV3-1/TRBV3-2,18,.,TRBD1,TGTGCCAGCAGCCGACGTCCCGGGACAGGGGGACGAGCAGATACGCAGTATTTT,CASSRRPGTGGRADTQYF
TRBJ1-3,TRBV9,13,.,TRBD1,TGTGCCAGCAGCGCAGGGGGTTCATACACCATATATTTT,CASSAGGSYTIYF
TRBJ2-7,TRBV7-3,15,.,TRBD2,TGTGCCAGCAGCTACGCTAGCGGTAGCTCCTACGAGCAGTACTTC,CASSYASGSSYEQYF
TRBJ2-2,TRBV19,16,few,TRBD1,TGTGCCAGTAGTATCCACAGGGGGCTCAGCACCGGGGAGCTGTTTTTT,CASSIHRGLSTGELFF
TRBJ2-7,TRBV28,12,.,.,TGTGCCAGCAGTTTGGGCAACTACGAGCAGTACTTC,CASSLGNYEQYF
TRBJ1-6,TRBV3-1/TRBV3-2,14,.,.,TGTGCCAGCAGCCAAGCCAGGGGCGCCTCACCCCTCCACTTT,CASSQARGASPLHF
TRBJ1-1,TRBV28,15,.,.,TGTGCCAGCAGCCTTTTGCGACAGTTGAACACTGAAGCTTTCTTT,CASSLLRQLNTEAFF
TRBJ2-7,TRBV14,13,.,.,TGTGCCAGCAGCCAAGTGGCAGGCTACGAGCAGTACTTC,CASSQVAGYEQYF
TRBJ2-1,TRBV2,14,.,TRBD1,TGTGCCAGCAGTCGGACAGGAAGATACAATGAGCAGTTCTTC,CASSRTGRYNEQFF
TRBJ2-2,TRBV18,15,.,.,TGTGCCAGCTCACAATCTGGGGAGACCACCGGGGAGCTGTTTTTT,CASSQSGETTGELFF
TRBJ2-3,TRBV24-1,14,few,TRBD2,TGTGCCACCAGTGATCGCGGGGGTGCAGATACGCAGTATTTT,CATSDRGGADTQYF
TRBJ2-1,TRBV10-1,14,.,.,TGCGCCCTCCCATTTCAACGGGGGTACAATGAGCAGTTCTTC,CALPFQRGYNEQFF